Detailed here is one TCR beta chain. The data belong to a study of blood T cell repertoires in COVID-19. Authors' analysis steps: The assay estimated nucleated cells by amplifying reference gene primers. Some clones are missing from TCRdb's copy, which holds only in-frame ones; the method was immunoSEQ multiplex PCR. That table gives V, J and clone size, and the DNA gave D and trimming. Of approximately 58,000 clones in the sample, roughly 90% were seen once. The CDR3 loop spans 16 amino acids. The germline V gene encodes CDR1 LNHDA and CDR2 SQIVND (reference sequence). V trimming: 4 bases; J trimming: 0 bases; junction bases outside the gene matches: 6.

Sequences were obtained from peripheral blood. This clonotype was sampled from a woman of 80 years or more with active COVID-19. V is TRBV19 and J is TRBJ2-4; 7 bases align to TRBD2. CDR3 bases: TGTGCCAGTAGTACTGCCGGGAGGCTAGCCAAAAACATTCAGTACTTC. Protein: CASSTAGRLAKNIQYF.